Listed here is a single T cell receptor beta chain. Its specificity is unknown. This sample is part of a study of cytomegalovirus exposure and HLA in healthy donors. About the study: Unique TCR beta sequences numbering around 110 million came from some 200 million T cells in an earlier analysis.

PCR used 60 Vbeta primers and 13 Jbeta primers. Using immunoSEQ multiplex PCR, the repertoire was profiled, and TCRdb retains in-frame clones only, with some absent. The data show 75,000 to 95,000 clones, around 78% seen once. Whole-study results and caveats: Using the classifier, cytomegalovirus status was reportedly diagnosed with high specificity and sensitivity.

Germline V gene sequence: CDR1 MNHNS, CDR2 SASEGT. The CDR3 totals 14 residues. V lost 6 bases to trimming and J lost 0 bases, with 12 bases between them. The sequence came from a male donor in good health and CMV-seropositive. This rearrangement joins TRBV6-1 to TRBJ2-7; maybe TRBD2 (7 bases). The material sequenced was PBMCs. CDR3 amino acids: CASRGGTTSYEQYF. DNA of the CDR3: TGTGCCAGCAGAGGGGGGACTACCTCCTACGAGCAGTACTTC.